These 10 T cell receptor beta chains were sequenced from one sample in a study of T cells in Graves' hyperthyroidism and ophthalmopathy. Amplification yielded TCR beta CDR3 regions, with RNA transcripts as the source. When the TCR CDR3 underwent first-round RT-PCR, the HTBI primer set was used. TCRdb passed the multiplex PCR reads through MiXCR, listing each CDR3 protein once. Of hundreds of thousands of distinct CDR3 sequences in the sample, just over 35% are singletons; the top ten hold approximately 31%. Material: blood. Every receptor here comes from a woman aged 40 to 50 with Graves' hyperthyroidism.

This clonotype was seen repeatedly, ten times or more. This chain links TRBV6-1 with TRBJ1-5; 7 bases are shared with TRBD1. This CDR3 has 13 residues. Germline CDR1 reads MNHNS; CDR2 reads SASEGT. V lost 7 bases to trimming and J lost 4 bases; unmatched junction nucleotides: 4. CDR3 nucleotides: TGTGCCAGCAAGGGACAGAAGAATCAGCCCCAGCATTTT. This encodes CASKGQKNQPQHF.

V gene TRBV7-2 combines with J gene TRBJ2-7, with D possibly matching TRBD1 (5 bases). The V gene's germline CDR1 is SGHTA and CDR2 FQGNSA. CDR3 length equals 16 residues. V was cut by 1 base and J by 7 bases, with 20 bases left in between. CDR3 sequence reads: CASSLGGTSGAEEQYF. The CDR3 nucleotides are TGTGCCAGCAGCTTAGGGGGTACCAGTGGGGCAGAAGAGCAGTACTTC.

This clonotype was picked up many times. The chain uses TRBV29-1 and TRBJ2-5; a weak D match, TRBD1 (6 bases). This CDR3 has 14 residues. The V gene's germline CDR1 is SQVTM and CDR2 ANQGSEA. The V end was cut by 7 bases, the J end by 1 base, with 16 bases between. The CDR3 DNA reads TGCAGCGCCATCCCAGGGGTTCGCCAAGAGACCCAGTACTTC. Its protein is CSAIPGVRQETQYF. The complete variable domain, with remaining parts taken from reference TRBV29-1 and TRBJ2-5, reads SAVISQKPSRDICQRGTSLTIQCQVDSQVTMMFWYRQQPGQSLTLIATANQGSEATYESGFVIDKFPISRPNLTFSTLTVSNMSPEDSSIYLCSAIPGVRQETQYFGPGTRLLVL.

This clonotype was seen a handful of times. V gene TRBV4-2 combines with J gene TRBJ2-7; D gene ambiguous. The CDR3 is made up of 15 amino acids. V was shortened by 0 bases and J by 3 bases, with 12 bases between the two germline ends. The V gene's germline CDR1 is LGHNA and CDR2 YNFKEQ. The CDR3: CASSQDRPPLYEQYF. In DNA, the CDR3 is TGTGCCAGCAGCCAAGATAGACCCCCCCTCTACGAGCAGTACTTC.

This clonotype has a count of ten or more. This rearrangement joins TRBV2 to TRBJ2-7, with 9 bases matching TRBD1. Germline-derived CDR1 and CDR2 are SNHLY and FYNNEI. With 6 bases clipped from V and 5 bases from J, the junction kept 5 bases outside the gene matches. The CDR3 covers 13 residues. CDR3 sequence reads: CASRGTGQHEQYF. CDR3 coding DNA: TGTGCCAGCAGGGGGACAGGGCAGCACGAGCAGTACTTC.

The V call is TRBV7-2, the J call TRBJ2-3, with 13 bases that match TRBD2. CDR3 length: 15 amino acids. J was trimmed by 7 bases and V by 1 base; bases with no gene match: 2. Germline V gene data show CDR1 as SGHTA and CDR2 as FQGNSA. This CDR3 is CASSLGTSGSNTQYF. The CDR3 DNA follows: TGTGCCAGCAGCTTAGGGACTAGCGGGAGTAATACGCAGTATTTT.

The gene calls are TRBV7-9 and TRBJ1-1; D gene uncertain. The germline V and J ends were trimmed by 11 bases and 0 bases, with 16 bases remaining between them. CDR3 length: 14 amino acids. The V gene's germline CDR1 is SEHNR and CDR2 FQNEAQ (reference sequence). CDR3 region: CAWAKDTLNTEAFF. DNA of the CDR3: TGTGCCTGGGCTAAAGACACCCTGAACACTGAAGCTTTCTTT.

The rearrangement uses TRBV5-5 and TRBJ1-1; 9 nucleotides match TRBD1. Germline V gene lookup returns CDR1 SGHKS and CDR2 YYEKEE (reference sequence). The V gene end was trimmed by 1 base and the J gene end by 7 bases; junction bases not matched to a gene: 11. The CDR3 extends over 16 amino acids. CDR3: CASSLPEGQGGGEAFF. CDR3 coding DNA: TGTGCCAGCAGCTTGCCTGAGGGACAGGGAGGCGGTGAAGCTTTCTTT.

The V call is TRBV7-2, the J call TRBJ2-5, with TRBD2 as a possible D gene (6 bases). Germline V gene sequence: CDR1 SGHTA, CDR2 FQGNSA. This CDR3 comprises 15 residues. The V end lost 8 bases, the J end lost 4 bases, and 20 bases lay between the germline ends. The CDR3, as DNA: TGTGCCAGCGGGGCTAGCGATAGGTTGGGAGAGACCCAGTACTTC. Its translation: CASGASDRLGETQYF.

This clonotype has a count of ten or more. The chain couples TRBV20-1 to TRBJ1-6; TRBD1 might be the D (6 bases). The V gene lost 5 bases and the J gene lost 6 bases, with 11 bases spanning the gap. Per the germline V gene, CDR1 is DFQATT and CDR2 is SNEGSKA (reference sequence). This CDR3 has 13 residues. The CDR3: CSAAAGANSPLHF. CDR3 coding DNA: TGCAGTGCTGCCGCAGGGGCTAATTCACCCCTCCACTTT.